A single TCR beta chain is shown here with its context. Germline and junction disagree at one end, which may indicate a read error. These data are taken from a study of blood T cell repertoires in COVID-19. Background on the study: The samples span acute and convalescent COVID-19 from the United States, Italy and Spain.

The cohort comprised adults aged about 18 to 100 years residing in under 25 US areas. Cohort allocation depended upon clinical history that participants reported. Source study methods: Estimation of nucleated cell counts was performed using reference gene primer amplification. Sequencing used immunoSEQ multiplex PCR; TCRdb keeps in-frame clones, though not all of them. That table furnishes V, J and clone size, whereas the DNA furnished D and trimming. This sample has fewer than 350,000 clones; about nine tenths occur once, and the top ten carry under 1.2%. This CDR3 region has 15 residues. Germline lookup yields CDR1 MGHRA and CDR2 YSYEKL.

The TCR sequence derives from a woman aged 25 to 45 who had been exposed to COVID-19. The rearrangement uses TRBV4-1 and TRBJ1-2, with TRBD1 as a possible D gene (6 bases). The sample consisted of PBMCs or T cells enriched from blood (not recorded which). In DNA form, the CDR3 reads TGCGCCAGCAGCCGTGACCCCACAGGGATCTATGCCTACACCTTC. This translates into CASSRDPTGIYAYTF.